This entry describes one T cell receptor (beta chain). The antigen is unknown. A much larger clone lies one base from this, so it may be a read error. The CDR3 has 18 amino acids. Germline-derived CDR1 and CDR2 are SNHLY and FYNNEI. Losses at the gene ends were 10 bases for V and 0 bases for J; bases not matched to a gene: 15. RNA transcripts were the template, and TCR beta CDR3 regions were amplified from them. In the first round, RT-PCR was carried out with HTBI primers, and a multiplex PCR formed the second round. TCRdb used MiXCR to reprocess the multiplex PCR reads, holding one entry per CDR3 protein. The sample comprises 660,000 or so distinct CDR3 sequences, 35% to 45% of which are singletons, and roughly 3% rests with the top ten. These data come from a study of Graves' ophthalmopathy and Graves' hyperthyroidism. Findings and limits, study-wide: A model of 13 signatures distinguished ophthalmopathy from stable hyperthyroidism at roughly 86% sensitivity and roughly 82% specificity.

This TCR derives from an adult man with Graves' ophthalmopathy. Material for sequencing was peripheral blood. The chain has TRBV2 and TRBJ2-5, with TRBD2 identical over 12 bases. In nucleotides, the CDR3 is TGTGCCACGAGACCCGGACTAGCGGGACGACCAAACCAAGAGACCCAGTACTTC. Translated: CATRPGLAGRPNQETQYF.